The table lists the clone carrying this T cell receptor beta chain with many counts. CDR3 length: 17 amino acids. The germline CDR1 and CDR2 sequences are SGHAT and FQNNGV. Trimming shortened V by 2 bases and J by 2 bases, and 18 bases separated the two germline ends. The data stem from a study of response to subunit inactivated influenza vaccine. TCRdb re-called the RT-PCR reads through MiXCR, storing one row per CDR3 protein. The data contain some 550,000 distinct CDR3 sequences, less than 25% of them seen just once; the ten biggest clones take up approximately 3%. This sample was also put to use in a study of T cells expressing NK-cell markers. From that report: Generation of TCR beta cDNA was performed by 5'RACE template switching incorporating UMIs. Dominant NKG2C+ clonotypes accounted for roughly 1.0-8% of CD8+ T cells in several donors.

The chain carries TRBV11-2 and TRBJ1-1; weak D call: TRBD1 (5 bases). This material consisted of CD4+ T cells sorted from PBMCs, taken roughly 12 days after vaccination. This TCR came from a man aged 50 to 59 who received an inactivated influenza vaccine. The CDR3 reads CASSLFLGALGNTEAFF. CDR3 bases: TGTGCCAGCAGCTTATTCCTTGGGGCTTTGGGAAACACTGAAGCTTTCTTT.